The 9 T cell receptor beta chains reported below all come from one sample, sequenced in a study of regulatory T cells in long-lasting Graves disease. Time point of the sample: newly diagnosed GD, antithyroid drugs for less than 3 months. After RNA was extracted from PBMCs, the TCR library was made from it. Relying on iRepertoire HTBI primers and Arm-PCR of CDR3 regions, the team built TCR beta libraries. MiXCR, run by TCRdb on the multiplex PCR reads, gives a single entry per CDR3 protein. This sample has some 500,000 distinct CDR3 sequences, with roughly 16% found just once. Another study also made use of these data, one on T cells in Graves' hyperthyroidism and ophthalmopathy.

The material was peripheral blood mononuclear cells (PBMCs), obtained at new diagnosis, from a patient treated with antithyroid drugs. These receptors were collected from a woman aged 35 to 60 with Graves disease.

This clonotype showed up many times. The chain couples TRBV7-2 to TRBJ1-5; TRBD1 is a possible D gene (5 bases). V was trimmed by 2 bases and J by 6 bases, leaving 5 bases between them. There are 12 residues in the CDR3. Looked up from germline, CDR1 is SGHTA and CDR2 is FQGNSA. In DNA, the CDR3 is TGTGCCAGCAGCTTACAGGGTCAGCCCCAGCATTTT. Translating gives CASSLQGQPQHF.

At least ten counts were recorded for this clonotype. The V and J genes are TRBV11-2 and TRBJ1-4, with D perhaps matching TRBD1 (5 bases). Germline V gene sequence: CDR1 SGHAT, CDR2 FQNNGV. The CDR3 sequence is 14 residues long. Trimming shortened V by 4 bases and J by 6 bases, and 12 bases separated the two germline ends. The CDR3: CASSSSGTDEKLFF. In nucleotides, the CDR3 is TGTGCCAGCAGCTCGTCAGGGACTGATGAAAAACTGTTTTTT.

In this sample, this clonotype turned up a few times. This CDR3 reads CASSLLPGSHEQYF. CDR3 DNA sequence: TGCGCCAGCAGCTTGCTCCCAGGGTCCCACGAGCAGTACTTC. The rearrangement uses TRBV5-1 and TRBJ2-7; tentatively, D is TRBD1 (5 bases). The V and J ends lost 1 base and 5 bases respectively, with 13 bases between them. This CDR3 is built from 14 residues. In germline, CDR1 is SGHRS, CDR2 YFSETQ.

Notes on this clonotype: A read error is possible here, since a much larger clone lies one base away. This chain joins TRBV6-8 and TRBJ2-3; either TRBD1 or TRBD2 may supply D (5 bases each). V dropped 5 bases and J dropped 0 bases, with 18 bases sitting between them. The germline gives CDR1 MNHGY, CDR2 SAAAGT. CDR3 length equals 17 residues. The CDR3 DNA follows: TGTGCCAGCAGTCCAGGGAAGAGGGGTTCCAGCACAGATACGCAGTATTTT. Translated: CASSPGKRGSSTDTQYF.

The table lists this clonotype with a few counts. The chain employs TRBV7-9 and TRBJ2-7, with unresolved D. This CDR3 has 10 residues. The germline gives CDR1 SEHNR, CDR2 FQNEAQ (reference sequence). The V and J ends lost 5 bases and 4 bases respectively, with 3 bases between them. The CDR3 DNA follows: TGTGCCAGCAGCGGTTACGAGCAGTACTTC. It translates to CASSGYEQYF.

At least ten counts were recorded for this clonotype. This chain uses TRBV6-5 with TRBJ1-5, with a possible D match to TRBD1 (5 bases). The CDR3 is 15 amino acids. Germline lookup yields CDR1 MNHEY and CDR2 SVGAGI. V gave up 0 bases and J gave up 3 bases, with 9 bases separating them. For the CDR3, the DNA is TGTGCCAGCAGTTACTCGGGGGGGGACAATCAGCCCCAGCATTTT. As protein: CASSYSGGDNQPQHF.

In its sample, this clonotype was seen once. The chain couples TRBV4-1 to TRBJ2-5; the D gene is possibly TRBD1 (5 bases). From germline, CDR1 is MGHRA and CDR2 YSYEKL. Trimming removed 0 bases at V and 2 bases at J, with 10 bases between. The CDR3 sequence is 15 residues long. The CDR3 reads CASSQDTGGQETQYF. CDR3 coding DNA: TGCGCCAGCAGCCAAGACACAGGCGGTCAAGAGACCCAGTACTTC.

This clonotype has just a few counts. V is TRBV7-2 and J is TRBJ1-1; D ambiguous. The V end lost 5 bases, the J end lost 3 bases, and 13 bases lay between the germline ends. The CDR3 totals 14 residues. CDR1 and CDR2 from the germline V gene are SGHTA and FQGNSA. The CDR3 coding sequence is TGTGCCAGCAGCGGACTTAACCGGGACACTGAAGCTTTCTTT. This codes for CASSGLNRDTEAFF.

The rearrangement uses TRBV6-1 and TRBJ2-1; 7 bases line up with TRBD1. This CDR3 has 13 residues. Per germline, CDR1 MNHNS and CDR2 SASEGT. V dropped 7 bases and J dropped 6; count of bases not matched to a gene: 6. The CDR3 DNA reads TGTGCCAGCACAAGGGACAGTCCCAATGAGCAGTTCTTC. It specifies CASTRDSPNEQFF.